The entry that follows covers one T cell receptor (beta chain) sequence. Its specific antigen is unknown. A read error may be the cause here, since a much bigger clone is one base away. The reads were generated on an Illumina HiSeq 2500. Quantitative 5'-RACE with molecular barcodes was the method used to prepare the TCR beta libraries. The paper's processing steps were these. A new computational method, built on a probabilistic model of VDJ rearrangement, was used to identify disease-linked TCR variants. In TCRdb, the public reads were trimmed at Q25 with fastp and aligned with MiXCR, with productive beta chains retained. Each CDR3 protein gets just one entry, which takes the most common genes and DNA from the rows behind it. For this entry, the V and J calls and clone size follow TCRdb and not the study's own pipeline. The sample table holds approximately 250,000 distinct CDR3 sequences, of which 7.5% to 9.5% were seen once. Roughly 5% of the sample is taken by the ten largest.

CDR3 length: 14 amino acids, cysteine to phenylalanine. Here the CDR3 DNA is all that survives: 42 bases in frame from base 1. Looking up the germline V gene yields CDR1 SGHVS and CDR2 FNYEAQ. These data belong to a study of CD8 T cells in ankylosing spondylitis (dated by TCRdb to the late 2010s). Context from the whole study: To find TCR variants linked to disease, the study profiled T cell receptor beta repertoires in ankylosing spondylitis patients and healthy donors. The full study cohort comprised around 25 ankylosing spondylitis patients and 110 or so healthy donors. Samples of peripheral blood were taken, and for ankylosing spondylitis patients, synovial fluid was collected as well. Study-level results and caveats: The disease-linked clones were reported as significantly enriched in matched synovial fluid samples from ankylosing spondylitis patients. A TCR beta motif made up of several highly homologous amino acid variants appeared to be characteristic of blood from ankylosing spondylitis patients. A CD8+ phenotype was shown by the disease-linked clones, which were found at relatively low frequencies in peripheral blood. Some motif variants had previously been reported in the synovial fluid and blood of reactive arthritis patients, which suggests shared mechanisms of disease initiation.

The source material was blood, either unsorted or a sorted T cell fraction (not recorded which). The receptor chain draws on TRBV7-6 and TRBJ1-3, with TRBD1 perhaps the D gene, on 5 matching bases. The clonotype originates from a female donor with ankylosing spondylitis or in good health (not recorded which). At the DNA level, the sequence is TGTGCCCGCAGCTTGAGGGGATCTGGAAACACCATATATTTT. Its coded protein is CARSLRGSGNTIYF.